This T cell receptor (beta chain) was observed in a study of blood T cell repertoires in COVID-19. Looking at the study overall: Sites across the United States, Italy and Spain contributed samples from acute and convalescent COVID-19. The analysed material was cDNA or gDNA that came from T cells, B-cell-depleted T cells, or PBMCs.

Authors' analysis steps: Amplification of reference gene primers provided the estimated nucleated cell counts. Profiling relied on immunoSEQ multiplex PCR, and the TCRdb table lists in-frame clones only, not all of them. The V and J calls and clone size are taken from that table; D and trimming were inferred from the DNA. The sample holds some 19,000 clones, 85% seen once. Germline loops: CDR1 SEHNR, CDR2 FQNEAQ (reference sequence). This CDR3 comprises 14 residues. The V gene lost 3 bases and the J gene lost 0 bases, with 9 bases spanning the gap. The sample comprised peripheral blood. This chain connects TRBV7-9 to TRBJ2-7, with TRBD1 as a possible D gene (6 bases). The origin of this receptor is a man of 80 years or more with acute or convalescent COVID-19. The CDR3: CASSLGALSYEQYF. CDR3 sequence (DNA): TGTGCCAGCAGCTTGGGGGCTCTCTCCTACGAGCAGTACTTC.